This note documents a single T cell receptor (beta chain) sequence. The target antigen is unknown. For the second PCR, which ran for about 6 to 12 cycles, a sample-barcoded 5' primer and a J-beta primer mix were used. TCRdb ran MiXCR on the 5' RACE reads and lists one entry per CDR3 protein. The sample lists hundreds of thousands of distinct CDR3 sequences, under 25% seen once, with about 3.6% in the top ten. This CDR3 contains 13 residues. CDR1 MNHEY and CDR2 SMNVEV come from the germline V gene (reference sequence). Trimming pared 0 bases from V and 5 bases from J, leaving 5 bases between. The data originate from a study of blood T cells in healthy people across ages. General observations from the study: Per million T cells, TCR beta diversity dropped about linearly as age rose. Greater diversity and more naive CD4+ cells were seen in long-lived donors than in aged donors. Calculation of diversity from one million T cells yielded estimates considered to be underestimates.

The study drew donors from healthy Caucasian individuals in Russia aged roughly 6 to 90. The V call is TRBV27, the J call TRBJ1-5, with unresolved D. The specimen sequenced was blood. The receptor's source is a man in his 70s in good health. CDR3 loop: CASSLSVDQPQHF. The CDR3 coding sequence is TGTGCCAGCAGTTTATCCGTGGATCAGCCCCAGCATTTT.